Listed below are T cell receptor beta chains from one sample, sequenced in a study of shared clonotypes between healthy human individuals. TCRdb keeps only in-frame clones here, not all; method: immunoSEQ multiplex PCR. The sample lists over 800,000 clones; more than 85% were seen once. Sequencing was done on a sample of naive CD8+ T cells sorted from blood. The receptors here all came from a young man in good health. Each CDR3 is given with its conserved first and last residue. The order of the fields is D gene, clone size, J gene, V gene, CDR3 protein, CDR3 DNA. The D gene is left open where the match is weak. For some rows the clone size is stated as once, few or many, or as a class when expanded; others skip it.

D: .; size: .; J: TRBJ2-7; V: TRBV27; CDR3: CASSLMLGLYEQYF; DNA: TGTGCCAGCAGTTTAATGTTAGGACTTTACGAGCAGTACTTC
D: TRBD1; size: .; J: TRBJ2-7; V: TRBV13; CDR3: CASSLAGTGGLKSSYEQYF; DNA: TGTGCCAGCAGCTTAGCTGGGACAGGGGGCTTAAAGAGCTCCTACGAGCAGTACTTC
D: .; size: .; J: TRBJ1-2; V: TRBV6-1; CDR3: CATAGEANYGYTF; DNA: TGTGCCACCGCCGGGGAGGCTAACTATGGCTACACCTTC
D: .; size: .; J: TRBJ1-1; V: TRBV4-1; CDR3: CASSQERLVSGTEAFF; DNA: TGCGCCAGCAGCCAGGAGAGACTGGTGTCGGGTACTGAAGCTTTCTTT
D: TRBD2; size: .; J: TRBJ2-7; V: TRBV4-2; CDR3: CASSQEPGLAGAIYEQYF; DNA: TGTGCCAGCAGCCAAGAGCCGGGACTAGCGGGAGCTATTTACGAGCAGTACTTC
D: .; size: few; J: TRBJ1-4; V: TRBV10-3; CDR3: CAISDLPSGLGDEKLFF; DNA: TGTGCCATCAGTGACCTCCCCTCCGGACTTGGGGATGAAAAACTGTTTTTT
D: TRBD2; size: .; J: TRBJ2-7; V: TRBV27; CDR3: CASSPGTTHEQYF; DNA: TGTGCCAGCAGCCCCGGGACTACCCACGAGCAGTACTTC
D: TRBD2; size: once; J: TRBJ2-1; V: TRBV7-8; CDR3: CASSSGTSRNEQFF; DNA: TGTGCCAGCAGCTCCGGGACTAGTCGCAATGAGCAGTTCTTC
D: .; size: .; J: TRBJ2-1; V: TRBV2; CDR3: CASNPTAAAHEQFF; DNA: TGTGCCAGCAACCCGACTGCAGCGGCACATGAGCAGTTCTTC
D: .; size: .; J: TRBJ2-3; V: TRBV6-6; CDR3: CASSQNRELVEDTQYF; DNA: TGTGCCAGCAGTCAAAACAGGGAGCTCGTCGAAGATACGCAGTATTTT
D: .; size: .; J: TRBJ2-7; V: TRBV7-8; CDR3: CASSFSRSYEQYF; DNA: TGTGCCAGCAGCTTTTCCAGGAGTTACGAGCAGTACTTC
D: TRBD1; size: .; J: TRBJ1-2; V: TRBV28; CDR3: CASNSPTGVRYGYTF; DNA: TGTGCCAGCAACTCTCCGACAGGGGTGCGGTATGGCTACACCTTC
D: TRBD2; size: .; J: TRBJ2-3; V: TRBV6-1; CDR3: CASSEAGGTTSDTQYF; DNA: TGTGCCAGCAGTGAAGCGGGGGGGACTACCTCGGATACGCAGTATTTT
D: TRBD2; size: .; J: TRBJ2-7; V: TRBV7-9; CDR3: CASGTSGSYEQYF; DNA: TGTGCCAGCGGGACTAGCGGATCCTACGAGCAGTACTTC
D: .; size: .; J: TRBJ2-5; V: TRBV27; CDR3: CASSLRLAVETQYF; DNA: TGTGCCAGCAGTTTAAGGTTAGCGGTTGAGACCCAGTACTTC
D: .; size: once; J: TRBJ2-7; V: TRBV5-1; CDR3: CASSSHLGTGAYEQYF; DNA: TGCGCCAGCAGCTCCCACTTGGGGACTGGAGCCTACGAGCAGTACTTC
D: .; size: .; J: TRBJ2-7; V: TRBV27; CDR3: CASSPRGYSSYEQYF; DNA: TGTGCCAGCAGTCCGAGGGGGTATAGCTCCTACGAGCAGTACTTC
D: .; size: .; J: TRBJ2-7; V: TRBV28; CDR3: CASSLGGGLPYEQYF; DNA: TGTGCCAGCAGTTTGGGCGGAGGGCTTCCATACGAGCAGTACTTC
D: TRBD1; size: .; J: TRBJ2-2; V: TRBV27; CDR3: CASSFTGGIGELFF; DNA: TGTGCCAGCAGTTTCACAGGGGGTATTGGGGAGCTGTTTTTT
D: .; size: .; J: TRBJ1-1; V: TRBV27; CDR3: CASSHAGTEAFF; DNA: TGTGCCAGCAGCCATGCTGGCACTGAAGCTTTCTTT
D: .; size: .; J: TRBJ1-2; V: TRBV30; CDR3: CAWTLGDRGYTF; DNA: TGTGCCTGGACCTTGGGGGATCGAGGCTACACCTTC
D: TRBD1; size: .; J: TRBJ2-7; V: TRBV11-2; CDR3: CASSTGQGHYEQYF; DNA: TGTGCCAGCAGCACGGGACAGGGTCACTACGAGCAGTACTTC
D: .; size: .; J: TRBJ1-3; V: TRBV18; CDR3: CASHGVFSGNTIYF; DNA: TGTGCCAGCCATGGGGTCTTCTCTGGAAACACCATATATTTT
D: .; size: .; J: TRBJ1-3; V: TRBV11-2; CDR3: CASSRQFHSGNTIYF; DNA: TGTGCCAGCAGCAGACAGTTTCATTCTGGAAACACCATATATTTT
D: TRBD1; size: .; J: TRBJ2-2; V: TRBV9; CDR3: CASSVRTGEGTGELFF; DNA: TGTGCCAGCAGCGTGAGGACAGGGGAAGGCACCGGGGAGCTGTTTTTT
D: .; size: .; J: TRBJ2-7; V: TRBV5-1; CDR3: CASSSLGVGEQYF; DNA: TGCGCCAGCAGCTCGCTCGGAGTCGGCGAGCAGTACTTC
D: TRBD1; size: once; J: TRBJ2-7; V: TRBV5-5; CDR3: CASSGEGTGHYEQYF; DNA: TGTGCCAGCAGCGGCGAGGGGACAGGGCATTACGAGCAGTACTTC
D: .; size: .; J: TRBJ2-5; V: TRBV7-9; CDR3: CASSLALQGTETQYF; DNA: TGTGCCAGCAGCTTAGCGCTTCAGGGGACAGAGACCCAGTACTTC
D: .; size: .; J: TRBJ2-1; V: TRBV25-1; CDR3: CASWRADNNEQFF; DNA: TGTGCCTCATGGCGGGCAGACAACAATGAGCAGTTCTTC
D: .; size: few; J: TRBJ2-2; V: TRBV5-4; CDR3: CASSLSPSDEGGELFF; DNA: TGTGCCAGCAGCTTGTCGCCTAGCGATGAGGGCGGGGAGCTGTTTTTT
D: .; size: .; J: TRBJ2-5; V: TRBV27; CDR3: CASSLKGRPQETQYF; DNA: TGTGCCAGCAGTTTAAAGGGGAGGCCCCAAGAGACCCAGTACTTC
D: TRBD2; size: .; J: TRBJ2-5; V: TRBV28; CDR3: CASRPRTSVYQETQYF; DNA: TGTGCCAGCAGACCTCGGACTAGTGTGTACCAAGAGACCCAGTACTTC
D: .; size: .; J: TRBJ1-2; V: TRBV6-1; CDR3: CASSEGLPDGYGYTF; DNA: TGTGCCAGCAGTGAAGGACTTCCCGACGGGTATGGCTACACCTTC
D: TRBD1; size: .; J: TRBJ1-1; V: TRBV30; CDR3: CAWSRGQGLPEAFF; DNA: TGTGCCTGGAGTAGAGGACAGGGGTTGCCTGAAGCTTTCTTT
D: TRBD2; size: .; J: TRBJ2-1; V: TRBV30; CDR3: CALGWSGRANEQFF; DNA: TGTGCCCTTGGTTGGAGCGGGAGAGCAAATGAGCAGTTCTTC
D: .; size: .; J: TRBJ2-5; V: TRBV7-9; CDR3: CASSSIDSGQETQYF; DNA: TGTGCCAGCAGCAGTATAGATAGTGGGCAAGAGACCCAGTACTTC
D: TRBD2; size: .; J: TRBJ2-3; V: TRBV7-2; CDR3: CASTIGTSSTDTQYF; DNA: TGTGCCAGCACCATAGGGACTAGCAGCACAGATACGCAGTATTTT
D: .; size: .; J: TRBJ2-1; V: TRBV5-1; CDR3: CASSPSGHEQFF; DNA: TGCGCCAGCAGCCCCTCCGGGCATGAGCAGTTCTTC
D: .; size: .; J: TRBJ2-3; V: TRBV5-5; CDR3: CASSLDRVFDTQYF; DNA: TGTGCCAGCAGCTTGGACAGGGTGTTTGATACGCAGTATTTT
D: TRBD2; size: .; J: TRBJ2-5; V: TRBV27; CDR3: CASSPGTSDQETQYF; DNA: TGTGCCAGCAGTCCCGGAACTAGCGATCAAGAGACCCAGTACTTC
D: .; size: .; J: TRBJ1-4; V: TRBV11-2; CDR3: CASSPHVGLTNEKLFF; DNA: TGTGCCAGCAGCCCCCATGTCGGGCTAACTAATGAAAAACTGTTTTTT
D: .; size: .; J: TRBJ2-3; V: TRBV15; CDR3: CATSLQAEARTQYF; DNA: TGTGCCACCAGCTTACAGGCTGAAGCACGTACGCAGTATTTT
D: .; size: once; J: TRBJ2-7; V: TRBV7-8; CDR3: CASSSLGGSPYEQYF; DNA: TGTGCCAGCAGCTCCCTGGGCGGGTCCCCCTACGAGCAGTACTTC
D: .; size: once; J: TRBJ2-7; V: TRBV10-3; CDR3: CAISDASDYEQYF; DNA: TGTGCCATCAGTGACGCTAGCGACTACGAGCAGTACTTC
D: .; size: .; J: TRBJ2-1; V: TRBV7-9; CDR3: CASRRNRDEQFF; DNA: TGTGCCAGCAGGCGGAACAGGGACGAGCAGTTCTTC
D: .; size: .; J: TRBJ2-5; V: TRBV6-5; CDR3: CASSDGPGRTQYF; DNA: TGTGCCAGCAGTGACGGTCCGGGGAGAACCCAGTACTTC
D: .; size: .; J: TRBJ2-7; V: TRBV11-3; CDR3: CASSSSEQYF; DNA: TGTGCCAGCAGCTCTAGCGAGCAGTACTTC
D: TRBD1; size: .; J: TRBJ2-5; V: TRBV28; CDR3: CASSLGDRVQETQYF; DNA: TGTGCCAGCAGTTTAGGTGACAGGGTACAAGAGACCCAGTACTTC
D: .; size: .; J: TRBJ2-7; V: TRBV7-9; CDR3: CASSLGGTDDNYEQYF; DNA: TGTGCCAGCAGCTTAGGAGGGACGGATGATAACTACGAGCAGTACTTC
D: TRBD2; size: .; J: TRBJ2-1; V: TRBV5-1; CDR3: CASSVSGLVNNEQFF; DNA: TGCGCCAGCAGCGTATCGGGACTAGTGAACAATGAGCAGTTCTTC
D: .; size: .; J: TRBJ2-7; V: TRBV11-2; CDR3: CASRPSGSVEQYF; DNA: TGTGCCAGCAGACCATCAGGGTCGGTTGAGCAGTACTTC
D: TRBD2; size: .; J: TRBJ2-3; V: TRBV9; CDR3: CASSASLAGVGDTQYF; DNA: TGTGCCAGCAGCGCCAGTCTAGCGGGAGTGGGAGATACGCAGTATTTT
D: .; size: .; J: TRBJ1-5; V: TRBV7-9; CDR3: CASSLAGEMQGNQPQHF; DNA: TGTGCCAGCAGCTTAGCGGGCGAGATGCAGGGCAATCAGCCCCAGCATTTT
D: .; size: .; J: TRBJ2-1; V: TRBV29-1; CDR3: CSVEIWDLEIF; DNA: TGCAGCGTTGAGATTTGGGACCTAGAGATCTTC
D: TRBD2; size: few; J: TRBJ2-7; V: TRBV4-3; CDR3: CASSQTSGSSYEQYF; DNA: TGCGCCAGCAGCCAAACTAGCGGGAGCTCCTACGAGCAGTACTTC